These 31 T cell receptor beta chains originate from one sample sequenced in a study of blood T cell repertoires in COVID-19. Assay used: immunoSEQ multiplex PCR; TCRdb lists only in-frame clones, some missing. The sample carries approximately 230,000 clones, roughly 89% recorded once. The material sequenced was PBMCs or T cells enriched from blood (not recorded which). The receptors come from a woman aged 25 to 39 who had recovered from COVID-19.

DNA for the CDR3: TGTGCCAGCAGTCAGGACAGGGGGGACACTGAAGCTTTCTTT. Protein sequence: CASSQDRGDTEAFF. The chain has TRBV27 and TRBJ1-1, with 10 bases that match TRBD1. J gave up 3 bases and V 5 bases, and 3 bases lay outside the gene matches. CDR3 length equals 14 residues. The V gene's germline CDR1 is MNHEY and CDR2 SMNVEV (reference sequence).

This chain links TRBV27 with TRBJ1-6, with 7 bases matching TRBD1. Trimming removed 9 bases from V and 3 bases from J; junction bases left unmatched: 5. CDR1 and CDR2 from the germline V gene are MNHEY and SMNVEV (reference sequence). The CDR3 has 14 residues. The CDR3 sequence is CASGTGVYNSPLHF. For the CDR3, the DNA is TGTGCCAGTGGAACAGGGGTCTATAATTCACCCCTCCACTTT.

This sequence joins TRBV11-2 and TRBJ1-2; weak D call: TRBD1 (5 bases). The CDR3 covers 15 residues. The V gene's germline CDR1 is SGHAT and CDR2 FQNNGV. Trimming removed 2 bases from V and 1 base from J, with 11 bases in between. The CDR3 bases are TGTGCCAGCAGCTTAAATTTACAGGTTAACTATGGCTACACCTTC. The encoded protein is CASSLNLQVNYGYTF.

This chain uses TRBV6-5 with TRBJ2-1; TRBD2 might be the D (5 bases). Trimming removed 0 bases at V and 9 bases at J, with 12 bases between. Germline CDR1 and CDR2: MNHEY and SVGAGI. This CDR3 has 14 amino acids. CDR3 bases: TGTGCCAGCAGTTACTCGCTGTTACGGGGTGAGCAGTTCTTC. Protein: CASSYSLLRGEQFF.

V gene TRBV4-1 combines with J gene TRBJ2-2, with a possible D match to TRBD2 (6 bases). The CDR3 contains 16 residues. The V gene lost 2 bases and the J gene lost 5 bases, with 15 bases spanning the gap. CDR1 is MGHRA, CDR2 YSYEKL, per germline. As DNA, the CDR3 is TGCGCCAGCAGCCAACCCGAGACTAGTTGGACCGGGGAGCTGTTTTTT. Residues: CASSQPETSWTGELFF.

V gene TRBV4-1 combines with J gene TRBJ2-7; 7 nucleotides agree with TRBD2. Germline CDR1 reads MGHRA; CDR2 reads YSYEKL. The CDR3 consists of 21 residues. V shed 4 bases, J shed 1 base, and the junction held 25 bases outside the gene matches. The CDR3 loop is CASSRPATSGSLRGDSYEQYF. Written as DNA, the CDR3 is TGCGCCAGCAGCCGGCCAGCCACTAGTGGGTCCCTCCGGGGGGATTCCTACGAGCAGTACTTC.

The CDR3 sequence is CASSLGGRETQYF. The CDR3 DNA is TGTGCCAGCAGCTTGGGAGGGCGGGAGACCCAGTACTTC. This chain uses TRBV11-1 with TRBJ2-5; 7 bases fit TRBD2. Trimming took 3 bases from V and 5 from J; bases not matched to a gene: 3. Germline-derived CDR1 and CDR2 are SGHAT and FQDESV (reference sequence). This CDR3 is built from 13 residues.

The chain uses TRBV28 and TRBJ2-1; D is ambiguous. Per the germline V gene, CDR1 is MDHEN and CDR2 is SYDVKM. The CDR3 runs to 13 residues. The ends were cut back, 6 bases at V and 8 bases at J, with 14 bases in the middle. The CDR3 protein is CASRPRSRDEQFF. In DNA, the CDR3 is TGTGCCAGCAGACCGAGGTCTCGCGATGAGCAGTTCTTC.

The V and J genes are TRBV5-1 and TRBJ1-1; D is uncertain. Germline V CDR1 and CDR2: SGHRS, YFSETQ. The CDR3 spans 13 residues. V lost 0 bases and J lost 6, with 9 bases in between. The CDR3 coding sequence is TGCGCCAGCAGCTTGGCCAGACAAGCTGAAGCTTTCTTT. Protein product: CASSLARQAEAFF.

The rearrangement uses TRBV28 and TRBJ2-2; 11 bases match TRBD1. The V gene's germline CDR1 is MDHEN and CDR2 SYDVKM. The CDR3 is made up of 14 amino acids. With 8 bases clipped from V and 7 bases from J, the junction kept 6 bases outside the gene matches. DNA for the CDR3: TGTGCCAGCGGGACAGGGGGTGGAGGCGGGGAGCTGTTTTTT. Residues: CASGTGGGGGELFF.

This clone was picked up a small number of times. The genes are TRBV29-1 and TRBJ2-7; TRBD2 might be the D (6 bases). Trimming cost V 3 bases and J 3 bases, with 12 bases left between them. Germline V CDR1 and CDR2: SQVTM, ANQGSEA. CDR3 length: 13 residues. DNA for the CDR3: TGCAGCGTTGAGGAGGGGAAGGGCTACGAGCAGTACTTC. Residues: CSVEEGKGYEQYF.

The chain links TRBV7-9 to TRBJ2-3; TRBD2 might be the D (6 bases). Germline V gene data show CDR1 as SEHNR and CDR2 as FQNEAQ (reference sequence). The CDR3 totals 14 residues. V was shortened by 5 bases and J by 6 bases, with 15 bases between the two germline ends. In DNA, the CDR3 is TGTGCCAGCAGCGGAGGGCCACTCGGTGATACGCAGTATTTT. Protein: CASSGGPLGDTQYF. The full variable domain, with the rest looked up from reference TRBV7-9 and TRBJ2-3, is DTGVSQNPRHKITKRGQNVTFRCDPISEHNRLYWYRQTLGQGPEFLTYFQNEAQLEKSRLLSDRFSAERPKGSFSTLEIQRTEQGDSAMYLCASSGGPLGDTQYFGPGTRLTVL.

V is TRBV5-1 and J is TRBJ2-2, with a possible D match to TRBD1 (5 bases). The germline gives CDR1 SGHRS, CDR2 YFSETQ. The CDR3 length is 19 residues. The germline V and J ends were trimmed by 0 bases and 4 bases, with 22 bases remaining between them. DNA for the CDR3: TGCGCCAGCAGCTTGGAACCCCCAGGGAAAAGAACGCGCACCGGGGAGCTGTTTTTT. This encodes CASSLEPPGKRTRTGELFF.

V and J are TRBV3-1 (or the pseudogene TRBV3-2) and TRBJ1-1; 7 bases match TRBD1. CDR1 LGHDT and CDR2 YNNKEL come from the germline V gene (reference sequence). The CDR3 covers 14 residues. V was pared by 2 bases and J by 12 bases, with 12 bases of the junction left unmatched. CDR3: CASSQQQVTGETFF. The CDR3 coding sequence is TGTGCCAGCAGCCAACAGCAGGTCACAGGGGAAACTTTCTTT.

The chain employs TRBV27 and TRBJ1-5; D gene ambiguous. This CDR3 has 16 amino acids. Germline V CDR1 and CDR2: MNHEY, SMNVEV (reference sequence). V shed 3 bases and J shed 1 base, with 13 bases lying between them. Here the CDR3 DNA reads TGTGCCAGCAGTTTTCGCGGTCCGGGGAGCAATCAGCCCCAGCATTTT. It is translated as CASSFRGPGSNQPQHF.

The chain employs TRBV3-1 (or the pseudogene TRBV3-2) and TRBJ1-4, with TRBD1 as a possible D gene (6 bases). This CDR3 has 15 residues. V was trimmed by 4 bases and J by 5 bases, leaving 14 bases between them. Germline V gene sequence: CDR1 LGHDT, CDR2 YNNKEL (reference sequence). For the CDR3, the DNA is TGTGCCAGCAGCCCACCCGACAGGAGGAATGAAAAACTGTTTTTT. It specifies CASSPPDRRNEKLFF.

The rearrangement joins TRBV20-1 to TRBJ2-2; possible D gene TRBD2, 5 bases. The CDR3 sequence is 14 residues long. Germline loops: CDR1 DFQATT, CDR2 SNEGSKA (reference sequence). The germline V and J ends were trimmed by 3 bases and 9 bases, with 17 bases remaining between them. The CDR3 sequence: CSASPPLLVRELFF. The CDR3 region has the DNA TGCAGTGCTAGTCCACCTTTACTAGTACGGGAGCTGTTTTTT.

Only a few counts were recorded for this clone. The chain is built from TRBV19 and TRBJ2-1; TRBD2 is a possible D gene (6 bases). The CDR3 sequence is 13 residues long. The germline V and J ends were trimmed by 5 bases and 7 bases, with 12 bases remaining between them. Per the germline V gene, CDR1 is LNHDA and CDR2 is SQIVND (reference sequence). CDR3 sequence (DNA): TGTGCCAGTAGTCTTACTAGCCCTAATGAGCAGTTCTTC. Translating it yields CASSLTSPNEQFF.

The chain's CDR3 is CASSLVLGLATGELFF. CDR3 DNA sequence: TGTGCCAGCAGCTTAGTATTGGGACTAGCCACCGGGGAGCTGTTTTTT. This chain uses TRBV7-9 with TRBJ2-2; 9 nucleotides match TRBD2. The CDR3 runs to 16 residues. V trimming: 1 base; J trimming: 4 bases; junction bases outside the gene matches: 4. Germline loops: CDR1 SEHNR, CDR2 FQNEAQ (reference sequence).

The chain has TRBV18 and TRBJ1-1; the D gene is possibly TRBD1 (6 bases). The V end was cut by 3 bases, the J end by 1 base, with 12 bases between. In germline, CDR1 is KGHSH, CDR2 LQKENI. The CDR3 sequence is 15 residues long. CDR3 DNA: TGTGCCAGCTCACCTTCTCAGGGGAGGAACACTGAAGCTTTCTTT. Protein: CASSPSQGRNTEAFF. The variable domain in full, completed from reference TRBV18 and TRBJ1-1, reads NAGVMQNPRHLVRRRGQEARLRCSPMKGHSHVYWYRQLPEEGLKFMVYLQKENIIDESGMPKERFSAEFPKEGPSILRIQQVVRGDSAAYFCASSPSQGRNTEAFFGQGTRLTVV.

This clone was recorded once. The chain joins TRBV6-5 to TRBJ1-2; D not certain. The germline CDR1 and CDR2 sequences are MNHEY and SVGAGI. V was trimmed by 6 bases and J by 0 bases, leaving 8 bases between them. The CDR3 is made up of 13 amino acids. DNA for the CDR3: TGTGCCAGCAGGGTTTCAGCTAACTATGGCTACACCTTC. It encodes CASRVSANYGYTF.

This clone has just one count. This chain connects TRBV4-3 to TRBJ1-6, with 7 nucleotides matching TRBD1. Losses at the gene ends were 8 bases for V and 6 bases for J; bases not matched to a gene: 7. CDR3 size: 14 residues. Germline loops: CDR1 LGHNA, CDR2 YSLEER. The CDR3 nucleotides read TGCGCCAGCTCGCCCGGGACAGTTAATTCACCCCTCCACTTT. Its translation is CASSPGTVNSPLHF.

This clone was detected once. The chain employs TRBV14 and TRBJ1-2; D unresolved. This CDR3 region has 14 residues. The V gene's germline CDR1 is SGHDN and CDR2 FVKESK. V was pared by 0 bases and J by 2 bases, with 7 bases between. CDR3 protein: CASSQDTGNYGYTF. DNA for the CDR3: TGTGCCAGCAGCCAAGATACCGGGAACTATGGCTACACCTTC.

J is TRBJ1-1 and V is TRBV10-2; D gene unclear. V was cut by 8 bases and J by 4 bases, with 14 bases left in between. Germline assignment: CDR1 WSHSY and CDR2 SAAADI. This CDR3 has 13 residues. CDR3: CASFPRFFTEAFF. CDR3 nucleotides: TGCGCCAGCTTTCCACGGTTTTTCACTGAAGCTTTCTTT.

This clone was detected only once. The chain carries TRBV5-6 and TRBJ1-5; a weak D match, TRBD1 (6 bases). CDR3 length: 16 residues. Germline CDR1 and CDR2: SGHDT and YYEEEE. The V end was cut by 0 bases, the J end by 1 base, with 11 bases between. CDR3 nucleotides: TGTGCCAGCAGCTTGGCCAGGGGTCGAAGCAATCAGCCCCAGCATTTT. Amino acids: CASSLARGRSNQPQHF.

The genes are TRBV28 and TRBJ1-5; D not resolved. This CDR3 region has 12 residues. V dropped 5 bases and J dropped 9 bases, with 11 bases sitting between them. CDR1 and CDR2 (germline): MDHEN, SYDVKM. The CDR3 region has the DNA TGTGCCAGCAGTCCCCTTTCCCGGCCCCAGCATTTT. This encodes CASSPLSRPQHF.

This chain uses TRBV10-3 with TRBJ1-5, with 8 bases fitting TRBD1. Germline lookup yields CDR1 ENHRY and CDR2 SYGVKD. V lost 2 bases, J lost 6 bases, and 6 bases stayed unmatched. The CDR3 is 15 amino acids. The CDR3 spells CAISEAGQGGQPQHF. The CDR3 DNA is TGTGCCATCAGTGAGGCAGGACAGGGAGGTCAGCCCCAGCATTTT.

Comments on this clone: Other nucleotide sequences from this sample produce the same CDR3. The J gene is TRBJ1-1, the V gene TRBV7-9, with D maybe TRBD1 (5 bases). Germline V CDR1 and CDR2: SEHNR, FQNEAQ (reference sequence). Deletions cut 0 bases from V and 2 bases from J, with 7 bases between. This CDR3 has 14 amino acids. The CDR3 DNA sequence: TGTGCCAGCAGCTTAGCCAGGGCAAACACTGAAGCTTTCTTT. Translated: CASSLARANTEAFF.

The V call is TRBV18, the J call TRBJ2-2, with no clear D. V lost 0 bases and J 3 bases, leaving 5 bases between the germline ends. The CDR3 contains 14 residues. Germline V gene data show CDR1 as KGHSH and CDR2 as LQKENI. The CDR3 sequence: CASSPPIDTGELFF. Here the CDR3 DNA reads TGTGCCAGCTCACCACCGATAGACACCGGGGAGCTGTTTTTT.

The chain couples TRBV6-5 to TRBJ1-3, with D possibly matching TRBD1 (5 bases). Germline assignment: CDR1 MNHEY and CDR2 SVGAGI. The CDR3 runs 15 residues. V was pared by 2 bases and J by 1 base, with 9 bases between. CDR3: CASSYKAGSGNTIYF. The CDR3 DNA reads as TGTGCCAGCAGTTACAAGGCAGGGTCTGGAAACACCATATATTTT.

The chain employs TRBV28 and TRBJ2-7, with TRBD2 matching over 12 bases. J lost 4 bases, V lost 6 bases, and 10 bases had no gene match. The germline gives CDR1 MDHEN, CDR2 SYDVKM. The CDR3 contains 16 residues. This CDR3 reads CASRSSGTSGRYEQYF. Written as DNA, the CDR3 is TGTGCCAGCAGATCCTCCGGCACTAGCGGGAGGTACGAGCAGTACTTC.